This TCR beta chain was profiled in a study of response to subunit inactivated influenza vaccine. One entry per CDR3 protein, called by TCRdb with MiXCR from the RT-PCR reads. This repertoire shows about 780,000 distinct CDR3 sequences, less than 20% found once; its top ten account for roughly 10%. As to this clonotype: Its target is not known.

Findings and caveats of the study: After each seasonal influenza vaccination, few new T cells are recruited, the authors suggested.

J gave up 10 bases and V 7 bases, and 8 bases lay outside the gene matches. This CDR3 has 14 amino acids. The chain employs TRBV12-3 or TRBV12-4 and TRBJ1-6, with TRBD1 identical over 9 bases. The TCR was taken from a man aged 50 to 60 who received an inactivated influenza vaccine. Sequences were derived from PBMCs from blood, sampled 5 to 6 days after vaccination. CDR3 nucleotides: TGTGCCAGCAACGAACAGGGGGCAGGGTCACCCCTCCACTTT. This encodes CASNEQGAGSPLHF.